Here is one T cell receptor beta chain with its context. PCR involved 60 Vbeta and 13 Jbeta primers. TCRdb's copy holds only in-frame clones and misses some; the assay was immunoSEQ multiplex PCR. The sample has about 180,000 clones, around 80% seen once; the top ten hold approximately 2.1%. The data derive from a study of cytomegalovirus exposure and HLA in healthy donors. Across the study: Unique TCRs from HLA-typed donors, 65 million to 85 million of them, were held in an early data release.

The germline CDR1 and CDR2 sequences are SGHTA and FQGNSA. Trimming cost V 0 bases and J 5 bases; bases outside gene matches: 10. The CDR3 is 17 amino acids. This chain uses TRBV7-2 with TRBJ2-5, with 9 bases fitting TRBD1. This TCR derives from a woman in her twenties or thirties in good health and CMV-seronegative. The sample comprised PBMCs. The CDR3 DNA reads TGTGCCAGCAGCTTAGCCCGAGGACAGGGGATTGGGGAGACCCAGTACTTC. This gives the protein CASSLARGQGIGETQYF.